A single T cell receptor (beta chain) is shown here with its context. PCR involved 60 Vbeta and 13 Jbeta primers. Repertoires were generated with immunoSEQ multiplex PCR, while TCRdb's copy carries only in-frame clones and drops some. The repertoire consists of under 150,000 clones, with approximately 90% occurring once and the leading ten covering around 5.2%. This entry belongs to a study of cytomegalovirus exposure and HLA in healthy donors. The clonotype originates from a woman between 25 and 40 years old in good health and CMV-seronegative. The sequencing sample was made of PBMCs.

The CDR3 is CASSEGSGSLTDTQYF. CDR3 DNA sequence: TGTGCCAGCAGTGAAGGTAGCGGGAGTTTGACAGATACGCAGTATTTT. This chain uses TRBV2 with TRBJ2-3, with 9 bases lining up with TRBD2. Looked up from germline, CDR1 is SNHLY and CDR2 is FYNNEI. This CDR3 spans 16 amino acids. Unmatched junction bases numbered 5, after V lost 1 base and J lost 3 bases.